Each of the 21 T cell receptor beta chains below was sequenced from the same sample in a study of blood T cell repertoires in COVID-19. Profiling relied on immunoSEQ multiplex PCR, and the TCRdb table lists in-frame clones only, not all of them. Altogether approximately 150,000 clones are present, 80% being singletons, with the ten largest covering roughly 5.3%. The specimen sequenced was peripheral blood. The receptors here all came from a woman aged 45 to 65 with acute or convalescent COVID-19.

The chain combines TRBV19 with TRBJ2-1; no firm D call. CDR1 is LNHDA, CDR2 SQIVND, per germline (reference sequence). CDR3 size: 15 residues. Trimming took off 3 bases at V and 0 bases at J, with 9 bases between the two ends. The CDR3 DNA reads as TGTGCCAGTAGTATCCGACCTAGCTCCTACAATGAGCAGTTCTTC. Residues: CASSIRPSSYNEQFF.

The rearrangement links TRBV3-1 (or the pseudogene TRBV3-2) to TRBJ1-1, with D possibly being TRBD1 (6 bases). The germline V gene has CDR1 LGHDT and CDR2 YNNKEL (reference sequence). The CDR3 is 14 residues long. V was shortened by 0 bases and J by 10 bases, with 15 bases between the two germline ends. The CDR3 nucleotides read TGTGCCAGCAGCCAAGAGGGTGGGGGGGGCATAGCTTTCTTT. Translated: CASSQEGGGGIAFF.

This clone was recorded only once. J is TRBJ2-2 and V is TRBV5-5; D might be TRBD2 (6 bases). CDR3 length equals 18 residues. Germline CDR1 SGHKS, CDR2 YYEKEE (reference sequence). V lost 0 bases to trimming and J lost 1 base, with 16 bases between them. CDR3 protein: CASSLGGGGSMNTGELFF. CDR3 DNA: TGTGCCAGCAGCTTGGGAGGCGGAGGGAGTATGAACACCGGGGAGCTGTTTTTT. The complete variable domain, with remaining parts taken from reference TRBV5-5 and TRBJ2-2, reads DAGVTQSPTHLIKTRGQQVTLRCSPISGHKSVSWYQQVLGQGPQFIFQYYEKEERGRGNFPDRFSARQFPNYSSELNVNALLLGDSALYLCASSLGGGGSMNTGELFFGEGSRLTVL.

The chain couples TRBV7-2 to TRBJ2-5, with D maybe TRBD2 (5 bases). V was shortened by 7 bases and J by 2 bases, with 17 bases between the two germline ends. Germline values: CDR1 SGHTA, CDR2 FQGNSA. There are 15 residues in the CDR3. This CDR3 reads CASTPGSGDQETQYF. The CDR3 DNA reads TGTGCCAGCACCCCCGGCAGCGGAGATCAAGAGACCCAGTACTTC.

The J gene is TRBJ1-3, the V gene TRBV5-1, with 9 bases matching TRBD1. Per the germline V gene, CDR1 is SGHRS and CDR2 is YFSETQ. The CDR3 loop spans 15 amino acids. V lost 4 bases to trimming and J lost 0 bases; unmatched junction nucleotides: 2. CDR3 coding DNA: TGCGCCAGCAGCGTGACAGGGGGCTCTGGAAACACCATATATTTT. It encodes CASSVTGGSGNTIYF.

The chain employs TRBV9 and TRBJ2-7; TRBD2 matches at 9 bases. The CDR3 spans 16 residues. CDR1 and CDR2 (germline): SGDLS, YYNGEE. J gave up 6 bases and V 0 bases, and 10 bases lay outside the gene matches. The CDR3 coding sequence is TGTGCCAGCAGCGTAGATCCTAGCGGGGAAAAGGGCGAGCAGTACTTC. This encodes CASSVDPSGEKGEQYF.

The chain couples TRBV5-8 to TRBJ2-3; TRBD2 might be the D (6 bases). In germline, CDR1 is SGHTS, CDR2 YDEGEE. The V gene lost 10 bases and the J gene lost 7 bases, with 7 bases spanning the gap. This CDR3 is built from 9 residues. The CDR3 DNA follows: TGTGCCGCGGGGAATACGCAGTATTTT. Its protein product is CAAGNTQYF. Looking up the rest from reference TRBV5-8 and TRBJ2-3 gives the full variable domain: EAGVTQSPTHLIKTRGQQATLRCSPISGHTSVYWYQQALGLGLQFLLWYDEGEERNRGNFPPRFSGRQFPNYSSELNVNALELEDSALYLCAAGNTQYFGPGTRLTVL.

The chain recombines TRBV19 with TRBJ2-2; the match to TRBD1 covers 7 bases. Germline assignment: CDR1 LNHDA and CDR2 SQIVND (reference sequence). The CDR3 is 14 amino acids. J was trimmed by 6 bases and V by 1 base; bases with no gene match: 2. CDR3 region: CASSIVGQAGELFF. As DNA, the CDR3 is TGTGCCAGTAGTATAGTCGGACAGGCCGGGGAGCTGTTTTTT.

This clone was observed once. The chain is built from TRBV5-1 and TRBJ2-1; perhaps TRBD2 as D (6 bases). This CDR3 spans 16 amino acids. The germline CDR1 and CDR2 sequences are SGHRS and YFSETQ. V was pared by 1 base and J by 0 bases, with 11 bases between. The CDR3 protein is CASSLSAGSSYNEQFF. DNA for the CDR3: TGCGCCAGCAGCTTGTCGGCGGGGTCCTCCTACAATGAGCAGTTCTTC.

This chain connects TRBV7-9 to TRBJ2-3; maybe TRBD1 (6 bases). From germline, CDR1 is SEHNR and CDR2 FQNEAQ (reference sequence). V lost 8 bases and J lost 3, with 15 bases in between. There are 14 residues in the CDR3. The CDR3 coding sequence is TGTGCCAGCTCGAGGGGGTTGGGAACAGATACGCAGTATTTT. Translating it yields CASSRGLGTDTQYF.

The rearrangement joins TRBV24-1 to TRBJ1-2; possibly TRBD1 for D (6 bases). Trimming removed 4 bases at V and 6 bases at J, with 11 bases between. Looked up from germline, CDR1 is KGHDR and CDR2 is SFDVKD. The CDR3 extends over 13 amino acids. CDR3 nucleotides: TGTGCCACCAGTGACACCAGGGGTAATGGCTACACCTTC. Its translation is CATSDTRGNGYTF.

The CDR3 nucleotides are TGCGCCAGCAGCCAAGGTCAAGGAGAGGGAAAGCAGTTCTTC. Translation gives CASSQGQGEGKQFF. This sequence joins TRBV4-3 and TRBJ2-1; TRBD2 might be the D (5 bases). V gave up 1 base and J gave up 11 bases, with 15 bases separating them. The CDR3 contains 14 residues. Looked up from germline, CDR1 is LGHNA and CDR2 is YSLEER.

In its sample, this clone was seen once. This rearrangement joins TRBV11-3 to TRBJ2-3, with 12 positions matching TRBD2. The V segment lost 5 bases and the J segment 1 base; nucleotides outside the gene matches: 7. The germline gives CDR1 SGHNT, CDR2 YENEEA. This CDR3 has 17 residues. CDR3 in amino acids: CASSPRLAGVGTDTQYF. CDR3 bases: TGTGCCAGCAGCCCAAGACTAGCGGGGGTTGGCACAGATACGCAGTATTTT. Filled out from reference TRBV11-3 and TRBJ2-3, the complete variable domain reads EAGVVQSPRYKIIEKKQPVAFWCNPISGHNTLYWYLQNLGQGPELLIRYENEEAVDDSQLPKDRFSAERLKGVDSTLKIQPAELGDSAVYLCASSPRLAGVGTDTQYFGPGTRLTVL.

The CDR3 nucleotides are TGCGCCAGCAGCACAACGACAGGACCCACAGATACGCAGTATTTT. It encodes CASSTTTGPTDTQYF. This chain links TRBV5-1 with TRBJ2-3, with a possible D match to TRBD1 (6 bases). The ends were cut back, 4 bases at V and 2 bases at J, with 14 bases in the middle. The CDR3 extends over 15 amino acids. The germline gives CDR1 SGHRS, CDR2 YFSETQ.

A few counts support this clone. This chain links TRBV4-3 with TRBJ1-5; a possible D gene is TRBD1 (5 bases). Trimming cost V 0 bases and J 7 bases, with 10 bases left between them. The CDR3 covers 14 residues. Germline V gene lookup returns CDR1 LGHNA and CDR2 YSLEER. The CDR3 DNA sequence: TGCGCCAGCAGCCAAGAGGAGGGGTACCAGCCCCAGCATTTT. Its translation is CASSQEEGYQPQHF.

The CDR3 bases are TGTGCCAGCAGACATGCGGGGGTGGAAGATCAGCCCCAGCATTTT. Its translation is CASRHAGVEDQPQHF. The chain has TRBV28 and TRBJ1-5, with a tentative D call TRBD1 (5 bases). Between the trimmed V and J ends, which lost 6 bases and 5 bases, there was a span of 17 bases. Germline CDR1 reads MDHEN; CDR2 reads SYDVKM. This CDR3 has 15 residues.

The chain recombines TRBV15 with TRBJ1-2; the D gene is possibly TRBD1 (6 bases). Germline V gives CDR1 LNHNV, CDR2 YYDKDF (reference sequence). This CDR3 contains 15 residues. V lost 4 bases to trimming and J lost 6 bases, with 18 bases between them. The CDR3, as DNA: TGTGCCACCAGCAAAATGGAAGGGGGTATCGATGGCTACACCTTC. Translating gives CATSKMEGGIDGYTF.

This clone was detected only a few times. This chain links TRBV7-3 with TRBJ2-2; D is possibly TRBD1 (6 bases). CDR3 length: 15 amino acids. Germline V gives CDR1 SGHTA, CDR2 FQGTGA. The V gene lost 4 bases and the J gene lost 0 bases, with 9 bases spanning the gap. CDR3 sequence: CASSSDRPNTGELFF. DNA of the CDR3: TGTGCCAGCAGCTCGGACAGACCGAACACCGGGGAGCTGTTTTTT.

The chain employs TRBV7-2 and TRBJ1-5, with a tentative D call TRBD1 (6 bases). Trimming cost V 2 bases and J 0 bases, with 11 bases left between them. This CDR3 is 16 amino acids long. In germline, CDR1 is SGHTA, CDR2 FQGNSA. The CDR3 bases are TGTGCCAGCAGCTTACAGGGGACCCATAGCAATCAGCCCCAGCATTTT. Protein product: CASSLQGTHSNQPQHF.

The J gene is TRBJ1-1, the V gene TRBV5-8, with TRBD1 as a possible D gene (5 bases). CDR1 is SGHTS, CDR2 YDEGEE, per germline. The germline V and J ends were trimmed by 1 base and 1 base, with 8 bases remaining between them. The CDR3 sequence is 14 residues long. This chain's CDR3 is CASSLYGGNTEAFF. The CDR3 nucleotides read TGTGCCAGCAGCTTGTACGGGGGGAACACTGAAGCTTTCTTT.

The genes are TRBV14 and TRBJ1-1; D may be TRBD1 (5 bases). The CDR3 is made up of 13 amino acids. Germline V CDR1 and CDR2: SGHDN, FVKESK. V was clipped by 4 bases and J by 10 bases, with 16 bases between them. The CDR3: CASSLPSAGRAFF. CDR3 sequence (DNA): TGTGCCAGCAGCCTACCTAGTGCGGGGCGAGCTTTCTTT.